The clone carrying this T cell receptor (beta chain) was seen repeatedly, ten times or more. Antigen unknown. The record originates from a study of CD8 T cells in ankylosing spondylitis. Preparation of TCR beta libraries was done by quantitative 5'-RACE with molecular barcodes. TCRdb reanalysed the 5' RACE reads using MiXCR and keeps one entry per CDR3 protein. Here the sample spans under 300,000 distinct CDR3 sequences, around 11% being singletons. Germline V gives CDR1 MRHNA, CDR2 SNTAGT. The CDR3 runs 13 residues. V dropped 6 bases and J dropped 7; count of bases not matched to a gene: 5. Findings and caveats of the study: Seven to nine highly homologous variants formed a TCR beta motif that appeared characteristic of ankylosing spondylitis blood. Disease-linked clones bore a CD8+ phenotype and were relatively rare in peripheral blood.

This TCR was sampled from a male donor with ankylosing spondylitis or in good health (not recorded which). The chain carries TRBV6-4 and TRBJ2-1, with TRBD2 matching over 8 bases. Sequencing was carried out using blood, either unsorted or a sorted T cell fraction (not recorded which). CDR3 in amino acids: CASSKIAGNEQFF. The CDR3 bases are TGTGCCAGCAGCAAGATAGCGGGAAATGAGCAGTTCTTC.